Sequencing of this T cell receptor (beta chain) was carried out in a study of CD8+CD57+ T cells in acquired aplastic anemia. Across the study: Sorting CD4+ and CD8+ cells gave DNA averaging approximately 3 ug.

Patients who underwent sequencing had shown CD8+CD57+ cell expansion by flow cytometry. Patients had received no therapy at the time of blood sampling. General observations from the study: Overlapping CD8+ CDR3 repertoires of patients and controls contained roughly 27 shared sequences.

Regarding this clonotype: Its antigen is unknown.

For CDR3 and TCR beta VDJ profiling, genomic DNA was the template used. TCRdb redid the calling of the reads with MiXCR, one entry per CDR3 protein. The table has about 160,000 distinct CDR3 sequences, 71% seen once. CDR1 and CDR2 (germline): LNHDA, SQIVND (reference sequence). Deletions cut 5 bases from V and 5 bases from J, with 16 bases between. The CDR3 extends over 14 amino acids. The rearrangement joins TRBV19 to TRBJ2-7; D is ambiguous. The TCR was taken from a human donor with aplastic anemia. The material sequenced was sorted CD4+, CD8+, or CD8+CD57+ T cells (not recorded which) from PBMCs. The CDR3 DNA reads as TGTGCCAGTAGTTATCCAGGCCTCGGCGACGAGCAGTACTTC. This gives the protein CASSYPGLGDEQYF.